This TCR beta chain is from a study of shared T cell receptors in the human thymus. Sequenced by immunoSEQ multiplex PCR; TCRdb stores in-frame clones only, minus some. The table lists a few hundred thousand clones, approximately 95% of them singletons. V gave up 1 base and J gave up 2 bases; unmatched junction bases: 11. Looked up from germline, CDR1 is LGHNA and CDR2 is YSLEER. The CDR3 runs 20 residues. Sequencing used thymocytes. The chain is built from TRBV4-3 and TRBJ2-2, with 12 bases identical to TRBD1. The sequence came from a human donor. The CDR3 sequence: CASSQGAGTGGELNTGELFF. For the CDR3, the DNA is TGCGCCAGCAGCCAAGGGGCCGGGACAGGGGGCGAATTAAACACCGGGGAGCTGTTTTTT.